This T cell receptor beta chain comes out of a study of blood T cell repertoires in COVID-19. Study summary: The cDNA or gDNA used as material had been derived from T cells, B-cell-depleted T cells, or PBMCs.

The germline gives CDR1 SGHTA, CDR2 FQGNSA. This CDR3 comprises 15 residues. V shed 6 bases and J shed 4 bases, with 19 bases lying between them. Methods used by the authors: Cell counts per sample came from amplifying reference gene primers. Libraries were prepared by immunoSEQ multiplex PCR; TCRdb keeps only in-frame clonotypes and omits some of them. That table furnishes V, J and clone size, whereas the DNA furnished D and trimming. The sample has a few hundred thousand clones, approximately 87% seen once. The clonotype was recovered from a woman aged 50 to 60 with active or convalescent COVID-19. This chain uses TRBV7-2 with TRBJ2-7; no clear D. Sample: peripheral blood. The CDR3 DNA follows: TGTGCCAGCAGTCATACTCCGGAGCGCCTTTACGAGCAGTACTTC. It translates to CASSHTPERLYEQYF.